A selection of T cell receptor beta chains follows, all from one sample in a study of blood T cell repertoires in COVID-19. The method was immunoSEQ multiplex PCR; TCRdb's version includes in-frame clones alone and lacks a portion of them. The sample yields tens of thousands of clones, 85% to 90% seen once. The sequencing input was peripheral blood. These receptors were obtained from an older woman with COVID-19, enrolled during active disease. CDR3s include the opening cysteine and the closing phenylalanine or tryptophan. A D gene is named only where the DNA matches it firmly. Rows give clone size only sometimes, using once, few, many, or a class for an expanded clone.

D gene	J gene	V gene	clone size	CDR3 protein	CDR3 DNA
-	TRBJ2-7	TRBV9	-	CASSVAHASNEQYF	TGTGCCAGCAGCGTAGCTCACGCTAGCAACGAGCAGTACTTC
-	TRBJ2-7	TRBV10-1	-	CASSESLRTYEQYF	TGCGCCAGCAGTGAGTCCCTGCGGACCTACGAGCAGTACTTC
-	TRBJ1-4	TRBV28	-	CASSTPGQVNEKLFF	TGTGCCAGCAGTACTCCGGGACAAGTTAATGAAAAACTGTTTTTT
-	TRBJ1-2	TRBV15	-	CATSRDPRGTYGYTF	TGTGCCACCAGCAGAGATCCCCGGGGAACCTATGGCTACACCTTC
-	TRBJ1-2	TRBV25-1	-	CASSELQLYGYTF	TGTGCCAGCAGCGAACTACAGCTCTATGGCTACACCTTC
-	TRBJ1-1	TRBV4-3	-	CASSQDHENMNTEAFF	TGCGCCAGCAGCCAAGATCATGAAAACATGAACACTGAAGCTTTCTTT
TRBD2	TRBJ2-7	TRBV7-2	few	CASSSFSGSSYEQYF	TGTGCCAGCAGCTCGTTTAGCGGGAGTTCCTACGAGCAGTACTTC
-	TRBJ1-4	TRBV7-9	-	CASSSGLINEKLFF	TGTGCCAGCAGCTCGGGACTGATTAATGAAAAACTGTTTTTT
TRBD1	TRBJ1-1	TRBV29-1	-	CSATQGARTEAFF	TGCAGCGCGACTCAGGGGGCCCGCACTGAAGCTTTCTTT
-	TRBJ1-2	TRBV25-1	-	CASSPSGREVGYTF	TGTGCCAGCAGCCCCTCGGGCAGGGAGGTTGGCTACACCTTC
-	TRBJ2-5	TRBV6-5	-	CASSWTSQETQYF	TGTGCCAGCAGTTGGACTTCCCAAGAGACCCAGTACTTC
TRBD2	TRBJ2-7	TRBV30	-	CAWSVTAGGLTYEQYF	TGTGCCTGGAGTGTAACGGCGGGAGGGCTAACCTACGAGCAGTACTTC
TRBD1	TRBJ1-2	TRBV27	-	CASSATGGDYGYTF	TGTGCCAGCTCCGCGACAGGGGGGGACTATGGCTACACCTTC
-	TRBJ1-6	TRBV5-6	-	CASSSLGQGSNSPLHF	TGTGCCAGCAGCTCGTTGGGTCAGGGGAGCAATTCACCCCTCCACTTT
TRBD2	TRBJ2-1	TRBV7-9	-	CASTQGTSGNNEQFF	TGTGCCAGCACCCAGGGGACTAGCGGGAACAATGAGCAGTTCTTC
-	TRBJ1-4	TRBV11-3	few	CASSQRTGHGKLFF	TGTGCCAGCAGCCAGCGGACCGGGCACGGAAAACTGTTTTTT
-	TRBJ2-4	TRBV5-4	-	CASSAPLGLAKNIQYF	TGTGCCAGCAGCGCCCCACTAGGGCTAGCCAAAAACATTCAGTACTTC
TRBD1	TRBJ2-2	TRBV12-5	-	CASGTGGSGELFF	TGTGCTAGCGGGACAGGGGGCTCCGGGGAGCTGTTTTTT
TRBD2	TRBJ2-7	TRBV14	-	CASSQTSETYEQYF	TGTGCCAGCAGCCAAACTAGCGAAACCTACGAGCAGTACTTC
-	TRBJ2-7	TRBV3-1/TRBV3-2	once	CASSLHGERRGYEQYF	TGTGCCAGCAGCCTCCATGGGGAAAGACGGGGCTACGAGCAGTACTTC
TRBD1	TRBJ1-2	TRBV24-1	-	CATSDSTGVVNGYTF	TGTGCCACCAGTGATTCGACAGGGGTGGTTAATGGCTACACCTTC
-	TRBJ2-5	TRBV24-1	-	CATSDGRGGRETQYF	TGTGCCACCAGTGATGGCAGGGGTGGACGGGAGACCCAGTACTTC
TRBD1	TRBJ2-7	TRBV9	-	CASSVGGGRFEQYF	TGTGCCAGCAGCGTAGGAGGGGGCCGGTTCGAGCAGTACTTC
-	TRBJ1-1	TRBV11-3	-	CASSLIRTGGSETEAFF	TGTGCCAGCAGCTTAATCAGGACTGGGGGGTCGGAGACTGAAGCTTTCTTT
TRBD2	TRBJ2-2	TRBV19	-	CASPSGNTGELFF	TGTGCCAGCCCTAGCGGGAACACCGGGGAGCTGTTTTTT
-	TRBJ2-3	TRBV30	-	CAWSPGSVAGDTQYF	TGTGCCTGGAGTCCAGGGTCTGTCGCAGGAGATACGCAGTATTTT
TRBD1	TRBJ2-1	TRBV29-1	once	CSVVYRGSYNEQFF	TGCAGCGTTGTTTACAGGGGATCCTACAATGAGCAGTTCTTC
TRBD2	TRBJ2-3	TRBV4-2	-	CASSLTSGRAEDTQYF	TGTGCCAGCAGTCTCACCAGCGGGAGGGCCGAAGATACGCAGTATTTT
-	TRBJ1-5	TRBV19	-	CASSIVSGRGSNQPQHF	TGTGCCAGTAGTATAGTGAGTGGGAGGGGGAGCAATCAGCCCCAGCATTTT
-	TRBJ1-6	TRBV12-5	once	CASGSGSYNSPLHF	TGTGCTAGTGGTTCAGGCTCCTATAATTCACCCCTCCACTTT
-	TRBJ2-7	TRBV5-6	-	CASSFETAPYEQYF	TGTGCCAGCAGCTTTGAGACAGCTCCCTACGAGCAGTACTTC
TRBD2	TRBJ2-7	TRBV6-5	once	CASSYSGLGSYEQYF	TGTGCCAGCAGTTACAGCGGACTAGGGTCCTACGAGCAGTACTTC
-	TRBJ2-2	TRBV2	-	CASSAANTGELFF	TGTGCCAGCAGTGCAGCGAACACCGGGGAGCTGTTTTTT
TRBD1	TRBJ2-3	TRBV19	once	CASSYRTGAGDTQYF	TGTGCCAGTAGTTACCGGACAGGCGCAGGCGATACGCAGTATTTT
-	TRBJ2-1	TRBV27	-	CASSPISGSYNEQFF	TGTGCCAGCAGTCCAATTAGCGGCTCCTACAATGAGCAGTTCTTC
TRBD1	TRBJ1-1	TRBV19	-	CASTGTGSMEAFF	TGTGCCAGTACCGGGACAGGCTCTATGGAAGCTTTCTTT
-	TRBJ1-2	TRBV5-1	-	CASSPGVNSGYTF	TGCGCCAGCAGCCCCGGGGTAAACAGTGGCTACACCTTC
-	TRBJ1-4	TRBV9	once	CASSGPGSGDRNEKLFF	TGTGCCAGCAGCGGGCCGGGGAGCGGGGATCGTAATGAAAAACTGTTTTTT
TRBD1	TRBJ2-6	TRBV24-1	-	CAARTGKTGANVLTF	TGTGCCGCCCGGACAGGGAAAACTGGGGCCAACGTCCTGACTTTC
-	TRBJ2-3	TRBV7-6	-	CASSPSTDTQYF	TGTGCCAGCAGCCCATCCACAGATACGCAGTATTTT
TRBD1	TRBJ1-5	TRBV2	-	CASSGGQGGNQPQHF	TGTGCCAGCAGTGGAGGACAGGGCGGCAATCAGCCCCAGCATTTT
TRBD1	TRBJ1-5	TRBV28	-	CASSQTGKSHQPQHF	TGTGCCAGCAGTCAGACAGGGAAATCTCATCAGCCCCAGCATTTT